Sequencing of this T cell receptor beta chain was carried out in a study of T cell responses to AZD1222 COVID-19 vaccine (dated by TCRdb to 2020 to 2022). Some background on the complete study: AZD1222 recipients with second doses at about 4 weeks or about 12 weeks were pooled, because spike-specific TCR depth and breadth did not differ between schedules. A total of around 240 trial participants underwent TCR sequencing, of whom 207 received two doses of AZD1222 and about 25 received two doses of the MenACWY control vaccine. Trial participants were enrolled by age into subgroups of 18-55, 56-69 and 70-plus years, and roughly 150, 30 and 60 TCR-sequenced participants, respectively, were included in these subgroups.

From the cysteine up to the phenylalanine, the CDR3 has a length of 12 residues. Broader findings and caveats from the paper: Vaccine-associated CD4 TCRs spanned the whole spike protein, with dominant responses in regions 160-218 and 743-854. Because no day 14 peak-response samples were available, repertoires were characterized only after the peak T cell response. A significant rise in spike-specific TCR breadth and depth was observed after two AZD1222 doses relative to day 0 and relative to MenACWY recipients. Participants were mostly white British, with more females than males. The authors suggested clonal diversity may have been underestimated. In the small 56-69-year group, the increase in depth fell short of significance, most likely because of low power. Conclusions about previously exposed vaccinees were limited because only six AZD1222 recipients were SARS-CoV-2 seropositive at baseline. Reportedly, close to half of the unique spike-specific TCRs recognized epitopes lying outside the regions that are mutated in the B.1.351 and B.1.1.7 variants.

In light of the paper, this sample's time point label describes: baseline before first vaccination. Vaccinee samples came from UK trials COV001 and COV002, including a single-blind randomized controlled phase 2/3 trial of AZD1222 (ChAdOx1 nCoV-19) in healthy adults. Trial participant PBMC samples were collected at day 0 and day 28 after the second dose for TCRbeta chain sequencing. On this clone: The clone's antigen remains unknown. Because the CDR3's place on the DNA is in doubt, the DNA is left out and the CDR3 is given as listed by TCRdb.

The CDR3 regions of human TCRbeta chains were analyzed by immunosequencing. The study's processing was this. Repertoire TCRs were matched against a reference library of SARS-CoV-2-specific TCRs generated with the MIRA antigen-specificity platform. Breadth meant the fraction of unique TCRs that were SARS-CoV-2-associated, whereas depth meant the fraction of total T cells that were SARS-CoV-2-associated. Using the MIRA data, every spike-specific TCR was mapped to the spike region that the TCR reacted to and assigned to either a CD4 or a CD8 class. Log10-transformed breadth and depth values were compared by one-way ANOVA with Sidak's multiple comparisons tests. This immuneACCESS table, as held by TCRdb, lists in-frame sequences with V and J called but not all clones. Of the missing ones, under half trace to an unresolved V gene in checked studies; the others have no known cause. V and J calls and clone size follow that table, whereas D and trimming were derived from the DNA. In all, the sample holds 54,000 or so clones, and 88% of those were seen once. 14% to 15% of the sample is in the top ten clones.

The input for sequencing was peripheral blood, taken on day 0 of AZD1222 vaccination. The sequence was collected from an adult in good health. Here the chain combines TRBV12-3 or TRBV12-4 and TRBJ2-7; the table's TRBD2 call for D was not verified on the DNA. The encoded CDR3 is CASSTSGGAPSF.